This entry lists 5 T cell receptor beta chains sequenced from one sample in a study of shared clonotypes between healthy human individuals. Only in-frame clones appear in the TCRdb table, and some are missing; sequencing was by immunoSEQ multiplex PCR. The table shows hundreds of thousands of clones, with around 77% occurring only once. Sequencing was carried out using PBMCs. The receptors here all came from a woman between 35 and 50 years old in good health. Some clones in this sample may be carry-over from other donors' samples.

This rearrangement joins TRBV7-2 to TRBJ2-7; perhaps TRBD1 as D (5 bases). Trimming pared 1 base from V and 0 bases from J, leaving 7 bases between. Germline loops: CDR1 SGHTA, CDR2 FQGNSA. This CDR3 spans 14 amino acids. The CDR3 region is CASSLVRGSYEQYF. The CDR3 DNA is TGTGCCAGCAGCTTAGTTAGGGGCTCCTACGAGCAGTACTTC.

This clone was observed once. V usage is TRBV29-1 and J usage is TRBJ1-3, with 8 bases lining up with TRBD1. This CDR3 is built from 14 residues. Germline V gene sequence: CDR1 SQVTM, CDR2 ANQGSEA. Unmatched junction bases numbered 1, after V lost 3 bases and J lost 0 bases. CDR3 nucleotide sequence: TGCAGCGTTGATGGGACAGGCTCTGGAAACACCATATATTTT. It translates to CSVDGTGSGNTIYF. Supplemented by reference TRBV29-1 and TRBJ1-3, the full variable domain reads SAVISQKPSRDICQRGTSLTIQCQVDSQVTMMFWYRQQPGQSLTLIATANQGSEATYESGFVIDKFPISRPNLTFSTLTVSNMSPEDSSIYLCSVDGTGSGNTIYFGEGSWLTVV.

CDR3 protein: CASSPTLLRRDHYEQYF. In nucleotides, the CDR3 is TGTGCCAGCAGCCCCACGCTCCTGCGGAGGGACCACTACGAGCAGTACTTC. This chain joins TRBV7-2 and TRBJ2-7; the D gene is possibly TRBD2 (6 bases). Germline V gene data show CDR1 as SGHTA and CDR2 as FQGNSA. The CDR3 runs to 17 residues. The V end lost 5 bases, the J end lost 3 bases, and 23 bases lay between the germline ends.

Comment on this clone: A much larger clone differs by one base, so this may be a read error. The gene calls are TRBV29-1 and TRBJ1-2, with TRBD1 identical over 10 bases. Trimming at V came to 8 bases and at J to 6 bases, leaving 9 bases not matched to a gene. The CDR3 runs to 13 residues. CDR1 is SQVTM, CDR2 ANQGSEA, per germline. The CDR3 here is CSLAGDRGNGYTF. DNA of the CDR3: TGCAGCCTTGCCGGGGACAGGGGAAATGGCTACACCTTC.

The chain links TRBV18 to TRBJ2-7; the D gene is possibly TRBD1 (6 bases). Germline values: CDR1 KGHSH, CDR2 LQKENI. The V end lost 6 bases, the J end lost 1 base, and 10 bases lay between the germline ends. The CDR3 is made up of 13 amino acids. As DNA, the CDR3 is TGTGCCAGCTCGTGGGACACTTCCTACGAGCAGTACTTC. Amino acid sequence: CASSWDTSYEQYF.